Listed below are T cell receptor beta chains from one sample, sequenced in a study of T cells after yellow fever vaccination. TCRdb used MiXCR to reprocess the 5' RACE reads, holding one entry per CDR3 protein. Here the sample spans roughly 500,000 distinct CDR3 sequences, about 19% being singletons. Specimen: PBMCs, collected 15 days after the yellow fever booster vaccination. The receptors here all came from a man aged 25 to 40 who received the YFV17D yellow fever vaccine. Each CDR3 is given with its conserved first and last residue. D genes are given only for firm matches. Rows give clone size only sometimes, using once, few, many, or a class for an expanded clone.

clone_size: many
d_call: .
j_call: TRBJ2-5
v_call: TRBV3-1
cdr3_aa: CASSQVGRETQYF
cdr3_nt: TGTGCCAGCAGCCAAGTGGGCAGAGAGACCCAGTACTTC

clone_size: few
d_call: TRBD1
j_call: TRBJ2-1
v_call: TRBV6-2/TRBV6-3
cdr3_aa: CASSFPTGGVGINEQFF
cdr3_nt: TGTGCCAGCAGCTTTCCGACAGGGGGCGTTGGTATAAATGAGCAGTTCTTC

clone_size: .
d_call: TRBD2
j_call: TRBJ2-2
v_call: TRBV29-1
cdr3_aa: CSVSSGSGTGELFF
cdr3_nt: TGCAGCGTCAGTAGCGGGAGCGGCACCGGGGAGCTGTTTTTT

clone_size: .
d_call: .
j_call: TRBJ1-5
v_call: TRBV20-1
cdr3_aa: CSARDKGRQPQHF
cdr3_nt: TGCAGTGCTAGAGATAAGGGCCGACAGCCCCAGCATTTT

clone_size: .
d_call: .
j_call: TRBJ2-7
v_call: TRBV12-3/TRBV12-4
cdr3_aa: CASSLGGWGVGEQYF
cdr3_nt: TGTGCCAGCAGTTTAGGTGGCTGGGGTGTGGGAGAGCAGTACTTC

clone_size: few
d_call: .
j_call: TRBJ2-2
v_call: TRBV25-1
cdr3_aa: CASSELGRPGTGELFF
cdr3_nt: TGTGCCAGCAGTGAACTCGGTCGGCCCGGTACCGGGGAGCTGTTTTTT

clone_size: .
d_call: .
j_call: TRBJ2-7
v_call: TRBV10-2
cdr3_aa: CASSPATGNYEQYF
cdr3_nt: TGCGCCAGCAGTCCAGCGACAGGCAACTACGAGCAGTACTTC

clone_size: few
d_call: .
j_call: TRBJ2-1
v_call: TRBV15
cdr3_aa: CATLRANNEQFF
cdr3_nt: TGTGCCACCTTGCGAGCAAACAATGAGCAGTTCTTC

clone_size: .
d_call: .
j_call: TRBJ1-5
v_call: TRBV5-1
cdr3_aa: CASSPGENQPQHF
cdr3_nt: TGCGCCAGCAGCCCGGGGGAGAATCAGCCCCAGCATTTT

clone_size: .
d_call: .
j_call: TRBJ2-3
v_call: TRBV7-2
cdr3_aa: CASSRLGDPSTDTQYF
cdr3_nt: TGTGCCAGCAGCAGGCTGGGAGACCCAAGCACAGATACGCAGTATTTT

clone_size: .
d_call: .
j_call: TRBJ2-5
v_call: TRBV6-5
cdr3_aa: CASSSRTGNQETQYF
cdr3_nt: TGTGCCAGCAGTTCCAGGACGGGTAACCAAGAGACCCAGTACTTC

clone_size: few
d_call: .
j_call: TRBJ2-5
v_call: TRBV3-1
cdr3_aa: CASKPGPSLGTQYF
cdr3_nt: TGTGCCAGCAAACCTGGACCAAGTCTCGGGACCCAGTACTTC

clone_size: .
d_call: .
j_call: TRBJ1-6
v_call: TRBV11-2
cdr3_aa: CASSPQGDSPLHF
cdr3_nt: TGTGCCAGCAGTCCGCAGGGAGATTCACCCCTCCACTTT

clone_size: few
d_call: .
j_call: TRBJ2-7
v_call: TRBV25-1
cdr3_aa: CASSDSLGGHGPYEQYF
cdr3_nt: TGTGCCAGCAGTGATTCTCTGGGGGGCCACGGGCCCTACGAGCAGTACTTC

clone_size: .
d_call: .
j_call: TRBJ2-2
v_call: TRBV30
cdr3_aa: CAWSVVRATGELFF
cdr3_nt: TGTGCCTGGAGTGTAGTCCGGGCCACCGGGGAGCTGTTTTTT

clone_size: few
d_call: TRBD1
j_call: TRBJ2-5
v_call: TRBV29-1
cdr3_aa: CSGQGAQETQYF
cdr3_nt: TGCAGCGGTCAGGGGGCTCAAGAGACCCAGTACTTC

clone_size: .
d_call: .
j_call: TRBJ2-1
v_call: TRBV4-1
cdr3_aa: CAAESDYEQFF
cdr3_nt: TGCGCCGCCGAATCGGACTATGAGCAGTTCTTC

clone_size: many
d_call: TRBD2
j_call: TRBJ2-1
v_call: TRBV5-1
cdr3_aa: CASSLGGNEQFF
cdr3_nt: TGTGCCAGCAGCTTGGGGGGGAATGAGCAGTTCTTC

clone_size: many
d_call: .
j_call: TRBJ2-2
v_call: TRBV27
cdr3_aa: CASSFRSTGELFF
cdr3_nt: TGTGCCAGCAGTTTTCGTTCTACCGGGGAGCTGTTTTTT

clone_size: .
d_call: TRBD2
j_call: TRBJ2-5
v_call: TRBV10-3
cdr3_aa: CAISSGTSGGETQYF
cdr3_nt: TGTGCCATCAGCTCCGGGACTAGCGGGGGGGAGACCCAGTACTTC

clone_size: few
d_call: .
j_call: TRBJ2-2
v_call: TRBV7-6
cdr3_aa: CATQNTGELFF
cdr3_nt: TGTGCCACCCAAAACACCGGGGAGCTGTTTTTT

clone_size: .
d_call: TRBD1
j_call: TRBJ1-5
v_call: TRBV29-1
cdr3_aa: CSVGDSQYQPQHF
cdr3_nt: TGCAGCGTTGGGGACAGCCAATATCAGCCCCAGCATTTT

clone_size: .
d_call: .
j_call: TRBJ2-7
v_call: TRBV12-3/TRBV12-4
cdr3_aa: CASSLLQGLPYEQYF
cdr3_nt: TGTGCCAGCAGCCTCCTACAGGGATTGCCCTACGAGCAGTACTTC

clone_size: few
d_call: TRBD1
j_call: TRBJ2-2
v_call: TRBV20-1
cdr3_aa: CSARETGGITGELFF
cdr3_nt: TGCAGTGCTAGAGAAACAGGGGGCATCACCGGGGAGCTGTTTTTT

clone_size: medium-sized
d_call: .
j_call: TRBJ2-7
v_call: TRBV7-2
cdr3_aa: CASSVTPPGEQYF
cdr3_nt: TGTGCCAGCAGCGTTACGCCCCCGGGGGAGCAGTACTTC

clone_size: many
d_call: .
j_call: TRBJ2-1
v_call: TRBV7-2
cdr3_aa: CASSFLTSNEQFF
cdr3_nt: TGTGCCAGCAGCTTTTTGACTTCCAATGAGCAGTTCTTC

clone_size: few
d_call: TRBD1
j_call: TRBJ1-1
v_call: TRBV7-2
cdr3_aa: CASSRATGYPTEAFF
cdr3_nt: TGTGCCAGCAGCAGGGCGACAGGGTACCCCACTGAAGCTTTCTTT

clone_size: .
d_call: .
j_call: TRBJ2-1
v_call: TRBV5-6
cdr3_aa: CASSLSLAGAVDVQFF
cdr3_nt: TGTGCCAGCAGCTTGTCTTTGGCGGGGGCGGTGGATGTGCAGTTCTTC

clone_size: .
d_call: TRBD2
j_call: TRBJ2-3
v_call: TRBV10-3
cdr3_aa: CAISEREGTDTQYF
cdr3_nt: TGTGCCATCAGTGAGCGGGAGGGCACAGATACGCAGTATTTT

clone_size: .
d_call: .
j_call: TRBJ2-5
v_call: TRBV12-3/TRBV12-4
cdr3_aa: CASSFSSGLTETQYF
cdr3_nt: TGTGCCAGCAGTTTTTCTTCGGGGCTTACAGAGACCCAGTACTTC

clone_size: .
d_call: TRBD1
j_call: TRBJ2-7
v_call: TRBV29-1
cdr3_aa: CSAGGDRAYEQYF
cdr3_nt: TGCAGCGCGGGTGGAGACAGGGCCTACGAGCAGTACTTC

clone_size: .
d_call: .
j_call: TRBJ1-2
v_call: TRBV7-9
cdr3_aa: CASSLSQWGYTF
cdr3_nt: TGTGCCAGCAGCTTAAGTCAATGGGGCTACACCTTC

clone_size: .
d_call: .
j_call: TRBJ2-7
v_call: TRBV5-1
cdr3_aa: CASSLDGRPYEQYF
cdr3_nt: TGCGCCAGCAGCTTGGATGGCAGACCCTACGAGCAGTACTTC

clone_size: .
d_call: .
j_call: TRBJ2-3
v_call: TRBV10-2
cdr3_aa: CASSQRSGRTDTQYF
cdr3_nt: TGCGCCAGCAGTCAAAGAAGCGGTCGCACAGATACGCAGTATTTT

clone_size: few
d_call: .
j_call: TRBJ2-2
v_call: TRBV29-1
cdr3_aa: CSVGAGGNTGELFF
cdr3_nt: TGCAGCGTTGGGGCCGGTGGGAACACCGGGGAGCTGTTTTTT

clone_size: .
d_call: TRBD2
j_call: TRBJ2-5
v_call: TRBV7-2
cdr3_aa: CASSLPSGSVETQYF
cdr3_nt: TGTGCCAGCAGCTTACCTAGCGGGAGTGTTGAGACCCAGTACTTC

clone_size: .
d_call: .
j_call: TRBJ2-6
v_call: TRBV20-1
cdr3_aa: CSARGRTSSTTGTNVLTF
cdr3_nt: TGCAGTGCTAGAGGGCGGACAAGCTCCACTACTGGAACCAACGTCCTGACTTTC

clone_size: .
d_call: TRBD1
j_call: TRBJ2-7
v_call: TRBV28
cdr3_aa: CASNSGGGSGEQYF
cdr3_nt: TGTGCCAGCAATTCAGGGGGCGGTTCCGGCGAGCAGTACTTC

clone_size: .
d_call: .
j_call: TRBJ1-1
v_call: TRBV7-9
cdr3_aa: CASSQPGAGENTEAFF
cdr3_nt: TGTGCCAGCAGCCAACCGGGCGCGGGGGAGAACACTGAAGCTTTCTTT

clone_size: .
d_call: .
j_call: TRBJ2-5
v_call: TRBV20-1
cdr3_aa: CSASRGDGETQYF
cdr3_nt: TGCAGTGCTAGTCGTGGGGATGGGGAGACCCAGTACTTC

clone_size: many
d_call: .
j_call: TRBJ2-7
v_call: TRBV10-2
cdr3_aa: CASSGSYEQYF
cdr3_nt: TGTGCCAGCAGTGGTAGCTACGAGCAGTACTTC

clone_size: few
d_call: .
j_call: TRBJ2-1
v_call: TRBV21-1
cdr3_aa: CASSKASGRSKEQFF
cdr3_nt: TGTGCCAGCAGCAAGGCTAGCGGGAGATCAAAAGAGCAGTTCTTC

clone_size: few
d_call: TRBD1
j_call: TRBJ2-5
v_call: TRBV3-1
cdr3_aa: CASSATGTGVETQYF
cdr3_nt: TGTGCCAGCAGCGCGACCGGGACAGGCGTCGAGACCCAGTACTTC

clone_size: few
d_call: .
j_call: TRBJ1-2
v_call: TRBV12-3/TRBV12-4
cdr3_aa: CASSLARGVLGGYTF
cdr3_nt: TGTGCCAGCAGTTTGGCAAGGGGCGTCCTTGGTGGCTACACCTTC

clone_size: .
d_call: .
j_call: TRBJ2-1
v_call: TRBV12-3/TRBV12-4
cdr3_aa: CASSLAEEDEQFF
cdr3_nt: TGTGCCAGCAGTTTGGCAGAGGAGGATGAGCAGTTCTTC

clone_size: .
d_call: .
j_call: TRBJ2-1
v_call: TRBV28
cdr3_aa: CASSPANTASYNEQFF
cdr3_nt: TGTGCCAGCAGTCCCGCTAATACCGCCTCCTACAATGAGCAGTTCTTC

clone_size: .
d_call: .
j_call: TRBJ1-2
v_call: TRBV6-4
cdr3_aa: CASSDEGSYTF
cdr3_nt: TGTGCCAGCAGTGACGAGGGCAGCTACACCTTC

clone_size: few
d_call: .
j_call: TRBJ2-7
v_call: TRBV20-1
cdr3_aa: CSAPVATPYEQYF
cdr3_nt: TGCAGTGCCCCCGTGGCCACCCCCTACGAGCAGTACTTC

clone_size: few
d_call: TRBD1
j_call: TRBJ1-1
v_call: TRBV5-1
cdr3_aa: CASSLSTGETEAFF
cdr3_nt: TGCGCCAGCAGCTTGTCTACAGGGGAAACTGAAGCTTTCTTT

clone_size: few
d_call: TRBD1
j_call: TRBJ2-2
v_call: TRBV6-1
cdr3_aa: CASSRPTGANTGELFF
cdr3_nt: TGTGCCAGCAGTCGACCGACAGGGGCGAACACCGGGGAGCTGTTTTTT

clone_size: .
d_call: .
j_call: TRBJ2-3
v_call: TRBV19
cdr3_aa: CATQDSGTDTQYF
cdr3_nt: TGTGCCACCCAGGACAGCGGCACAGATACGCAGTATTTT

clone_size: few
d_call: .
j_call: TRBJ2-3
v_call: TRBV9
cdr3_aa: CASSDIADTQYF
cdr3_nt: TGTGCCAGCAGCGACATAGCAGATACGCAGTATTTT

clone_size: .
d_call: .
j_call: TRBJ2-7
v_call: TRBV6-2/TRBV6-3
cdr3_aa: CASRTDGGGWQYF
cdr3_nt: TGTGCCAGCAGAACCGACGGTGGAGGTTGGCAGTACTTC